These T cell receptor beta chains were read from a single sample in a study of T cells in Graves' hyperthyroidism and ophthalmopathy. TCRdb called the multiplex PCR reads again in MiXCR, with one record for every CDR3 protein. The sample records hundreds of thousands of distinct CDR3 sequences, 14% to 15% being singletons. Sample: blood. These receptors were obtained from a man aged 18 to 35 with Graves' ophthalmopathy. Each CDR3 is given with its conserved first and last residue. Each record gives: clone size, D gene, V gene, J gene, CDR3 protein, CDR3 DNA. D genes are given only for firm matches. The size field is filled for only some rows; it gives once, few, many or a size class.

size: many; D: TRBD1; V: TRBV5-1; J: TRBJ2-7; CDR3: CASSLEGQGAYEQYF; DNA: TGCGCCAGCAGCTTGGAGGGACAGGGGGCCTACGAGCAGTACTTC
size: NA; D: NA; V: TRBV30; J: TRBJ1-3; CDR3: CAWGPAKIYF; DNA: TGTGCCTGGGGCCCGGCGAAGATATATTTT
size: few; D: NA; V: TRBV5-4; J: TRBJ1-3; CDR3: CASSSQGPYGNTIYF; DNA: TGTGCCAGCAGCTCTCAGGGGCCGTATGGAAACACCATATATTTT
size: NA; D: NA; V: TRBV2; J: TRBJ2-7; CDR3: CASSEAFRGPHEQYF; DNA: TGTGCCAGCAGTGAAGCATTTCGGGGTCCCCACGAGCAGTACTTC
size: many; D: NA; V: TRBV14; J: TRBJ2-5; CDR3: CASSQVVEAETQYF; DNA: TGTGCCAGCAGCCAAGTCGTCGAGGCGGAGACCCAGTACTTC
size: many; D: NA; V: TRBV6-1; J: TRBJ2-7; CDR3: CASSGHGTGYEQYF; DNA: TGTGCCAGCAGCGGCCATGGGACGGGGTACGAGCAGTACTTC
size: many; D: TRBD1; V: TRBV5-1; J: TRBJ2-1; CDR3: CASSWGQGSAEQFF; DNA: TGCGCCAGCAGCTGGGGACAGGGATCGGCCGAGCAGTTCTTC
size: few; D: NA; V: TRBV28; J: TRBJ1-6; CDR3: CASSLKGRLGSPLHF; DNA: TGTGCCAGCAGTTTAAAGGGACGGTTGGGTTCACCCCTCCACTTT
size: NA; D: TRBD1; V: TRBV7-8; J: TRBJ1-2; CDR3: CASSRYGQDTLYGYTF; DNA: TGTGCCAGCAGCCGCTACGGACAGGATACATTGTATGGCTACACCTTC
size: many; D: TRBD2; V: TRBV6-2/TRBV6-3; J: TRBJ2-7; CDR3: CASRTSGPYEQYF; DNA: TGTGCCAGCCGGACTAGCGGACCCTACGAGCAGTACTTC
size: many; D: TRBD1; V: TRBV11-2; J: TRBJ1-6; CDR3: CASSQGANSPLHF; DNA: TGTGCCAGCAGTCAGGGGGCCAATTCACCCCTCCACTTT
size: many; D: NA; V: TRBV20-1; J: TRBJ2-7; CDR3: CSANQYEQYF; DNA: TGCAGTGCTAATCAATACGAGCAGTACTTC
size: many; D: NA; V: TRBV7-9; J: TRBJ2-1; CDR3: CASSSGDEQFF; DNA: TGTGCCAGCAGCTCGGGGGATGAGCAGTTCTTC
size: NA; D: NA; V: TRBV6-2/TRBV6-3; J: TRBJ2-1; CDR3: CASSYSPGVNEQFF; DNA: TGTGCCAGCAGTTACTCCCCAGGAGTCAATGAGCAGTTCTTC
size: NA; D: NA; V: TRBV6-1; J: TRBJ1-1; CDR3: CASPLEAFF; DNA: TGTGCCAGCCCCCTTGAAGCTTTCTTT
size: many; D: TRBD2; V: TRBV12-3/TRBV12-4; J: TRBJ2-7; CDR3: CASSLGLAVEQYF; DNA: TGTGCCAGCAGCCTGGGACTAGCAGTCGAGCAGTACTTC